The T cell receptor beta chain under discussion was sequenced for a study of T cells in Graves' hyperthyroidism and ophthalmopathy. Study overall: The authors collected peripheral blood at initial diagnosis, before any treatment. General observations from the study: Ophthalmopathy onset followed model prediction by a median roughly 6.5 months. Ophthalmopathy was separated from stable hyperthyroidism by a 13 V-J model.

The CDR3 covers 14 residues. From germline, CDR1 is MNHEY and CDR2 SMNVEV (reference sequence). V lost 10 bases and J lost 5; bases outside the gene matches: 8. On this clonotype: Its antigen is currently unknown.

For Graves' hyperthyroidism to be stable, ophthalmopathy could not progress within 18 months. The investigators amplified TCR beta CDR3 regions from RNA transcripts. A set of HTBI primers served as the primers for a first-round RT-PCR of the TCR CDR3. TCRdb re-called the multiplex PCR reads through MiXCR, storing one row per CDR3 protein. Of about 700,000 distinct CDR3 sequences in the sample, 12% to 15% were seen once. This sequence joins TRBV27 and TRBJ2-1; TRBD2 matches at 10 bases. Sequenced input: blood. The TCR originated in a woman between 18 and 29 years old with Graves' hyperthyroidism. As DNA, the CDR3 is TGTGCCACTATGCTAGCGGGAGACGACAATGAGCAGTTCTTC. It codes for CATMLAGDDNEQFF.